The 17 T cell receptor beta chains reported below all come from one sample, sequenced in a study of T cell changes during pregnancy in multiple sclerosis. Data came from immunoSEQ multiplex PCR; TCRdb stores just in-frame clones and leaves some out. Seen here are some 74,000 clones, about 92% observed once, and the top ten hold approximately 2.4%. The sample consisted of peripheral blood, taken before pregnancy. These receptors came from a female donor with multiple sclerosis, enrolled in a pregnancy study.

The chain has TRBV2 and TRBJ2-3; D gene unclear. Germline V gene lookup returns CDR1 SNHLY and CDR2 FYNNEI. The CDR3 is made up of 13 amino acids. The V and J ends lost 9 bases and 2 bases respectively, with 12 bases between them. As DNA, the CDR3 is TGTGCCAGGACAATCATCTACACAGATACGCAGTATTTT. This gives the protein CARTIIYTDTQYF. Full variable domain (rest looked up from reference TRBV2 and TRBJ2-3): EPEVTQTPSHQVTQMGQEVILRCVPISNHLYFYWYRQILGQKVEFLVSFYNNEISEKSEIFDDQFSVERPDGSNFTLKIRSTKLEDSAMYFCARTIIYTDTQYFGPGTRLTVL.

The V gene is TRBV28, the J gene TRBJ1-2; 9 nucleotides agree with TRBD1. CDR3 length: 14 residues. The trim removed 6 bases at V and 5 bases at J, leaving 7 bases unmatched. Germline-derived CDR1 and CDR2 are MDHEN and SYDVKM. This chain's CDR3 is CASSTGQGKYGYTF. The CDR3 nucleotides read TGTGCCAGCAGCACTGGACAGGGGAAGTATGGCTACACCTTC.

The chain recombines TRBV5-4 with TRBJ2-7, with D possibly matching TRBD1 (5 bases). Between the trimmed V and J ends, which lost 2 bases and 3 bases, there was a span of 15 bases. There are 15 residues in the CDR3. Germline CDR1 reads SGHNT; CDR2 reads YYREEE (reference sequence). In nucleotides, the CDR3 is TGTGCCAGCAGCTTATCTGGGCAGGGTAGCTACGAGCAGTACTTC. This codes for CASSLSGQGSYEQYF. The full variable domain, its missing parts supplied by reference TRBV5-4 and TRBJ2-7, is ETGVTQSPTHLIKTRGQQVTLRCSSQSGHNTVSWYQQALGQGPQFIFQYYREEENGRGNFPPRFSGLQFPNYSSELNVNALELDDSALYLCASSLSGQGSYEQYFGPGTRLTVT.

CDR3 DNA sequence: TGTGCCAGCTCAGACAGGGGGCCCGGAAACACCATATATTTT. It codes for CASSDRGPGNTIYF. This rearrangement joins TRBV18 to TRBJ1-3; 10 bases are shared with TRBD1. The CDR3 loop spans 14 amino acids. Germline-derived CDR1 and CDR2 are KGHSH and LQKENI. J lost 4 bases, V lost 5 bases, and 2 bases had no gene match.

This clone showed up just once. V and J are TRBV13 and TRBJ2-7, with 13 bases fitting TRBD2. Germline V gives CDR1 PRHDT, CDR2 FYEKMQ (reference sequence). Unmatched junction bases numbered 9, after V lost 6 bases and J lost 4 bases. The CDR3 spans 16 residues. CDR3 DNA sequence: TGTGCCAGCAGGTTAAGGGGGACTAGCGGGGTTTACGAGCAGTACTTC. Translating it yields CASRLRGTSGVYEQYF.

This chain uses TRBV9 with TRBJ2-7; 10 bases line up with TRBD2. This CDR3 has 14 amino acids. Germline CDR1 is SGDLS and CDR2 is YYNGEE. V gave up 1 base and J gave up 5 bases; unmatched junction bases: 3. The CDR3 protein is CASSVSGRVHEQYF. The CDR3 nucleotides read TGTGCCAGCAGCGTAAGCGGGAGGGTACACGAGCAGTACTTC.

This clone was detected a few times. Written as DNA, the CDR3 is TGTGCCAGCGATACAGTTTCCGACACTGAAGCTTTCTTT. This sequence encodes CASDTVSDTEAFF. The genes are TRBV2 and TRBJ1-1; D is uncertain. Trimming cost V 8 bases and J 3 bases, with 13 bases left between them. CDR3 length: 13 residues. Germline V gene sequence: CDR1 SNHLY, CDR2 FYNNEI.

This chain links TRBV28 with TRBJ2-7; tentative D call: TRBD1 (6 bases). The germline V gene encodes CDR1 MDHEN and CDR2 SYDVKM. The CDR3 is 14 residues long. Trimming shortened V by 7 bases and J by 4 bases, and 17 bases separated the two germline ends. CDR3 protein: CASNLGGQAYEQYF. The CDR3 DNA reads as TGTGCCAGCAATCTAGGGGGTCAGGCATACGAGCAGTACTTC.

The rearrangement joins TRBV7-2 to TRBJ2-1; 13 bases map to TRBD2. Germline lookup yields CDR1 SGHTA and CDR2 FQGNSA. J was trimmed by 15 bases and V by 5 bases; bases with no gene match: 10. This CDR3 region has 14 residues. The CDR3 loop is CASSPGLAGSYPFF. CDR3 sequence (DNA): TGTGCCAGCAGCCCGGGACTAGCGGGATCTTATCCGTTCTTC.

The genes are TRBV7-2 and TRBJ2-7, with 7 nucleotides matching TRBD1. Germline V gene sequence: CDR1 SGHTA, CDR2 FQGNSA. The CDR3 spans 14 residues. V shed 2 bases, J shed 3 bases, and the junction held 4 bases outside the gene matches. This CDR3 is CASSLSQGDYEQYF. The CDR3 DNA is TGTGCCAGCAGCTTATCCCAGGGGGACTACGAGCAGTACTTC.

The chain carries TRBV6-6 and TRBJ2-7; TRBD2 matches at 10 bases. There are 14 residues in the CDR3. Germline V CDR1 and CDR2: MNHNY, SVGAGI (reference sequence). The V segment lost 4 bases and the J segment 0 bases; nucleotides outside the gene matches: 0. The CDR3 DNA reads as TGTGCCAGCAGTTTAGCGGGAGGCTCCTACGAGCAGTACTTC. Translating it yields CASSLAGGSYEQYF.

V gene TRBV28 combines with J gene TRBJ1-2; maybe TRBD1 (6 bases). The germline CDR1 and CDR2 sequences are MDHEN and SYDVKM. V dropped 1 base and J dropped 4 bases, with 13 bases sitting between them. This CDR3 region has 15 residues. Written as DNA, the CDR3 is TGTGCCAGCAGTTTATTGGACAGCAATTTCTATGGCTACACCTTC. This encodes CASSLLDSNFYGYTF.

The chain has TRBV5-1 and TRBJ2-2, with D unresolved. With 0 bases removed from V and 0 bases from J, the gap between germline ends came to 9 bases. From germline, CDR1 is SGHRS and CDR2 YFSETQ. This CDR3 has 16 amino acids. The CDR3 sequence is CASSLANHANTGELFF. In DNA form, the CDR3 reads TGCGCCAGCAGCTTGGCTAACCACGCGAACACCGGGGAGCTGTTTTTT.

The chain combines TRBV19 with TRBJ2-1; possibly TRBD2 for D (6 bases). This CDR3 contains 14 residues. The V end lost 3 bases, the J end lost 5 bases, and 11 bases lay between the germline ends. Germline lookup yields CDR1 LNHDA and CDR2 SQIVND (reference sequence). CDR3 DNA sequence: TGTGCCAGTAGTATCTTGTGGGGGGACAATGAGCAGTTCTTC. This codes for CASSILWGDNEQFF.

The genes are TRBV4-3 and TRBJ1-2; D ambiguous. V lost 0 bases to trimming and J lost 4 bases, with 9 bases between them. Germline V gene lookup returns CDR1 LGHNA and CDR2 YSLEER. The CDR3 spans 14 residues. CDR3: CASSQDRRVYGYTF. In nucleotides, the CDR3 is TGCGCCAGCAGCCAAGATAGAAGAGTCTATGGCTACACCTTC.

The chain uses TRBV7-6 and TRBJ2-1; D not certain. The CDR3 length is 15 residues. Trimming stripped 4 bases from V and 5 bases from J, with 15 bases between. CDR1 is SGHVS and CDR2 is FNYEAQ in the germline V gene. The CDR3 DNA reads TGTGCCAGCAGCTCTTTACTACCCCCCGACAATGAGCAGTTCTTC. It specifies CASSSLLPPDNEQFF. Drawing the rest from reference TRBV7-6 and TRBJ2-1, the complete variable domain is GAGVSQSPRYKVTKRGQDVALRCDPISGHVSLYWYRQALGQGPEFLTYFNYEAQQDKSGLPNDRFSAERPEGSISTLTIQRTEQRDSAMYRCASSSLLPPDNEQFFGPGTRLTVL.

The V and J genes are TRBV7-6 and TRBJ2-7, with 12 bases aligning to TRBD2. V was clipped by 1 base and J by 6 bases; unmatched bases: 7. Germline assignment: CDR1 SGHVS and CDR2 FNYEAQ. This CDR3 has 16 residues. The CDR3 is CASSLETSGSLGEQYF. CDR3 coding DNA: TGTGCCAGCAGCTTAGAGACTAGCGGGAGTCTGGGCGAGCAGTACTTC.